Presented here are 28 T cell receptor beta chains from one specimen sequenced in a study of blood T cells in healthy people across ages. Primers used in a second PCR of roughly 6 to 11 cycles were a sample-barcoded 5' primer and a J-beta primer mix. TCRdb itself ran the 5' RACE reads through MiXCR, one entry per CDR3 protein. The repertoire holds 1.5 million to 2 million distinct CDR3 sequences, with about two fifths as singletons. Sequenced sample: blood. These receptor sequences come from a human donor in good health.

J is TRBJ2-5 and V is TRBV20-1; D gene uncertain. Germline V gene sequence: CDR1 DFQATT, CDR2 SNEGSKA (reference sequence). V lost 3 bases and J lost 1, with 18 bases in between. The CDR3 loop spans 16 amino acids. The CDR3, as DNA: TGCAGTGCTAGCCCCACGACGCCCGTCCTCCAAGAGACCCAGTACTTC. Protein product: CSASPTTPVLQETQYF.

Concerning this clonotype: A junction boundary mismatches the germline segment, possibly from a read error. The V gene is TRBV6-1, the J gene TRBJ2-6; no clear D. The CDR3 spans 16 residues. Germline V gives CDR1 MNHNS, CDR2 SASEGT. The CDR3 spells CASSEERASGANVLTF. CDR3 coding DNA: TGTGCCAGCAGCGAAGAAAGGGCGTCTGGGGCCAACGTCCTGACTTTC.

V usage is TRBV20-1 and J usage is TRBJ2-1; TRBD1 matches at 7 bases. The CDR3 runs 15 residues. CDR1 and CDR2 from the germline V gene are DFQATT and SNEGSKA (reference sequence). Losses at the gene ends were 1 base for V and 6 bases for J; bases not matched to a gene: 9. CDR3 residues: CSARGGQLGLNEQFF. The CDR3 nucleotides are TGCAGTGCTAGAGGGGGACAGCTGGGGCTCAATGAGCAGTTCTTC.

The chain uses TRBV29-1 and TRBJ1-2, with D maybe TRBD1 (6 bases). From germline, CDR1 is SQVTM and CDR2 ANQGSEA. V lost 7 bases, J lost 6 bases, and 12 bases lay in between. This CDR3 has 11 amino acids. CDR3 region: CSGGQDNGYTF. The CDR3 DNA follows: TGCAGCGGGGGGCAGGATAATGGCTACACCTTC. The full variable domain, completed using reference TRBV29-1 and TRBJ1-2, is SAVISQKPSRDICQRGTSLTIQCQVDSQVTMMFWYRQQPGQSLTLIATANQGSEATYESGFVIDKFPISRPNLTFSTLTVSNMSPEDSSIYLCSGGQDNGYTFGSGTRLTVV.

This chain links TRBV29-1 with TRBJ1-2; D is unclear. The CDR3 loop spans 12 amino acids. V was clipped by 6 bases and J by 0 bases, with 8 bases between them. CDR1 is SQVTM, CDR2 ANQGSEA, per germline. This CDR3 is CSVIQTNYGYTF. CDR3 bases: TGCAGCGTAATACAGACTAACTATGGCTACACCTTC.

Only a few counts were recorded for this clonotype. The rearrangement uses TRBV10-3 and TRBJ2-3; D unresolved. Per germline, CDR1 ENHRY and CDR2 SYGVKD. The CDR3 sequence is 13 residues long. The V and J ends lost 8 bases and 6 bases respectively, with 15 bases between them. DNA for the CDR3: TGTGCCATCCGGACCACGGCTGGCGATACGCAGTATTTT. This encodes CAIRTTAGDTQYF.

This clonotype has only one observation. One end of the junction is discordant with germline, which a read error may explain. This sequence joins TRBV11-1 and TRBJ2-5, with D possibly TRBD2 on 6 matching bases. Germline CDR1 and CDR2: SGHAT and FQDESV (reference sequence). CDR3 length equals 13 residues. For the CDR3, the DNA is TGTGCCGGCAGCCCGGGACTCCAAGAGACCCAGTACTTC. Its translation: CAGSPGLQETQYF.

The CDR3 protein is CSARSGETLYEQYF. In DNA, the CDR3 is TGCAGTGCTAGATCTGGGGAAACTTTGTACGAGCAGTACTTC. The rearrangement joins TRBV20-1 to TRBJ2-4; D is ambiguous. The end of the DNA fits TRBJ2-7 better, so the J call may be wrong. This CDR3 contains 14 residues. CDR1 DFQATT and CDR2 SNEGSKA come from the germline V gene (reference sequence).

V gene TRBV11-2 combines with J gene TRBJ2-1; 7 bases match TRBD2. Germline loops: CDR1 SGHAT, CDR2 FQNNGV. This CDR3 spans 14 amino acids. J lost 3 bases, V lost 4 bases, and 3 bases had no gene match. CDR3 in amino acids: CASSSAGIYNEQFF. The CDR3 region has the DNA TGTGCCAGCAGCTCAGCGGGGATCTACAATGAGCAGTTCTTC.

The chain joins TRBV12-3 or TRBV12-4 to TRBJ1-2, with 7 bases fitting TRBD1. V gave up 6 bases and J gave up 1 base; unmatched junction bases: 11. CDR3 size: 16 residues. CDR3 residues: CASSFTGTDYNYGYTF. Written as DNA, the CDR3 is TGTGCCAGCAGCTTCACCGGGACAGATTATAACTATGGCTACACCTTC.

Concerning this clonotype: A much larger clonotype is one base distant, so this may be a read error. This likely comes from a read error, as the CDR3 has no conserved phenylalanine or tryptophan at its end. This chain connects TRBV7-2 to TRBJ2-4; TRBD1 is a possible D gene (6 bases). The ends were cut back, 5 bases at V and 6 bases at J, with 11 bases in the middle. Germline assignment: CDR1 SGHTA and CDR2 FQGNSA. This CDR3 has 13 amino acids. For the CDR3, the DNA is TGTGCCAGCAGCCTGGCAGGGGTAAACATTCAGTACTGC. Its translation: CASSLAGVNIQYC.

This clonotype was seen ten or more times. V is TRBV2 and J is TRBJ1-6; D is undetermined. Germline V lookup: CDR1 SNHLY, CDR2 FYNNEI. The CDR3 runs 15 residues. The V end was cut by 9 bases, the J end by 6 bases, with 18 bases between. The CDR3 DNA sequence: TGTGCCAGTTCTTTAGGTAGTGGCTCTAATTCACCCCTCCACTTT. Translating gives CASSLGSGSNSPLHF.

CDR3 sequence: CASRGVGASYEQYF. CDR3 DNA sequence: TGTGCCAGCAGAGGTGTAGGGGCCTCCTACGAGCAGTACTTC. V and J are TRBV2 and TRBJ2-7; TRBD1 might be the D (5 bases). The V end was cut by 6 bases, the J end by 0 bases, with 12 bases between. Germline V CDR1 and CDR2: SNHLY, FYNNEI. CDR3 length equals 14 residues.

This clonotype was seen a handful of times. This chain connects TRBV24-1 to TRBJ2-5; 11 bases are shared with TRBD2. This CDR3 is built from 16 residues. The V gene's germline CDR1 is KGHDR and CDR2 SFDVKD. Germline trimming cut 2 bases from V and 5 bases from J; bases unmatched to any gene: 6. CDR3 sequence reads: CATSDSTSGGVETQYF. The CDR3 DNA follows: TGTGCCACCAGTGATTCAACTAGCGGGGGTGTGGAGACCCAGTACTTC.

The sample holds a few counts of this clonotype. The rearrangement uses TRBV6-4 and TRBJ1-2, with D maybe TRBD1 (6 bases). The germline CDR1 and CDR2 sequences are MRHNA and SNTAGT. V lost 10 bases, J lost 1 base, and 19 bases lay in between. The CDR3 runs to 15 residues. In nucleotides, the CDR3 is TGTGCCACAAAAAGCCGGGACACTGTTAACTATGGCTACACCTTC. Amino acid sequence: CATKSRDTVNYGYTF.

This clonotype has only a few counts. This rearrangement joins TRBV4-2 to TRBJ2-3, with D unclear. Per germline, CDR1 LGHNA and CDR2 YNFKEQ. The CDR3 length is 15 residues. The germline V and J ends were trimmed by 0 bases and 1 base, with 8 bases remaining between them. The CDR3 bases are TGTGCCAGCAGCCAAGAGCATTCGGGCACAGATACGCAGTATTTT. It translates to CASSQEHSGTDTQYF.

The rearrangement links TRBV7-2 to TRBJ1-2; D is unresolved. The CDR3 covers 13 residues. Germline lookup yields CDR1 SGHTA and CDR2 FQGNSA. V dropped 8 bases and J dropped 0 bases, with 10 bases sitting between them. The CDR3 DNA reads as TGTGCCAGCGAAAGGAGGACTAACTATGGCTACACCTTC. Translating it yields CASERRTNYGYTF.

The rearrangement links TRBV9 to TRBJ2-1; D uncertain. Germline CDR1 SGDLS, CDR2 YYNGEE. Trimming pared 0 bases from V and 0 bases from J, leaving 13 bases between. This CDR3 contains 17 residues. The CDR3 sequence is CASSVGVTSSSYNEQFF. Here the CDR3 DNA reads TGTGCCAGCAGCGTAGGTGTCACTTCAAGCTCCTACAATGAGCAGTTCTTC.

This clonotype showed up just a few times. The chain carries TRBV4-3 and TRBJ1-1; TRBD1 might be the D (5 bases). The CDR3 has 16 amino acids. The germline V gene has CDR1 LGHNA and CDR2 YSLEER. The germline V and J ends were trimmed by 4 bases and 1 base, with 16 bases remaining between them. The CDR3 sequence is CASSPTSGAGNTEAFF. The CDR3 nucleotides read TGCGCCAGCAGCCCAACATCCGGGGCAGGGAACACTGAAGCTTTCTTT.

V gene TRBV4-2 combines with J gene TRBJ2-7; 13 bases are a match to TRBD2. This CDR3 contains 17 residues. CDR1 is LGHNA, CDR2 YNFKEQ, per germline. V dropped 0 bases and J dropped 8; count of bases not matched to a gene: 10. The DNA of the CDR3 is TGTGCCAGCAGCCAAGATTCCCGACTAGCGGGGGGAATAAAGCAGTACTTC. Translation: CASSQDSRLAGGIKQYF.

V is TRBV20-1 and J is TRBJ1-5; D is possibly TRBD1 (6 bases). The germline V gene encodes CDR1 DFQATT and CDR2 SNEGSKA (reference sequence). The CDR3 loop spans 14 amino acids. Trimming stripped 0 bases from V and 7 bases from J, with 13 bases between. CDR3 bases: TGCAGTGCTAGAGATCGGCGGGGACACCAGCCCCAGCATTTT. This gives the protein CSARDRRGHQPQHF.

CDR3 in DNA: TGTGCCGGCACAGGGGCCGATGAGCAGTTCTTC. It is translated as CAGTGADEQFF. This chain uses TRBV7-9 with TRBJ2-1; TRBD1 aligns across 7 bases. Losses at the gene ends were 11 bases for V and 8 bases for J; bases not matched to a gene: 6. The CDR3 runs 11 residues. CDR1 SEHNR and CDR2 FQNEAQ come from the germline V gene (reference sequence).

This clonotype was counted a few times. The rearrangement links TRBV24-1 to TRBJ2-1; 9 bases agree with TRBD1. The CDR3 is made up of 18 amino acids. From germline, CDR1 is KGHDR and CDR2 SFDVKD. Trimming cost V 0 bases and J 7 bases; bases outside gene matches: 12. The CDR3 bases are TGTGCCACCAGTGATTTGCCTATAACGGACAGGGGCTCTAATGAGCAGTTCTTC. It specifies CATSDLPITDRGSNEQFF.

CDR3: CASTSQTGTRYGYTF. The CDR3 nucleotides read TGTGCCAGCACATCCCAAACGGGGACGCGGTATGGCTACACCTTC. This chain joins TRBV28 and TRBJ1-2, with D tentatively TRBD1 (5 bases). CDR3 length equals 15 residues. Germline V gene data show CDR1 as MDHEN and CDR2 as SYDVKM. Trimming cost V 7 bases and J 5 bases, with 20 bases left between them.

This clonotype was detected only a few times. V usage is TRBV6-5 and J usage is TRBJ1-5; D is undetermined. CDR3 size: 13 residues. Germline V gives CDR1 MNHEY, CDR2 SVGAGI. Trimming removed 2 bases at V and 5 bases at J, with 7 bases between. The CDR3 DNA sequence: TGTGCCAGCAGTTACGAGAGGGATCAGCCCCAGCATTTT. Its protein is CASSYERDQPQHF.

The chain joins TRBV18 to TRBJ2-6; no definite D call. Germline V gives CDR1 KGHSH, CDR2 LQKENI. Trimming took off 8 bases at V and 0 bases at J, with 5 bases between the two ends. The CDR3 consists of 13 residues. This chain's CDR3 is CASHSSGANVLTF. CDR3 bases: TGTGCCAGCCACAGCTCTGGGGCCAACGTCCTGACTTTC.

There are a few counts of this clonotype. The rearrangement links TRBV7-2 to TRBJ1-1; unclear D gene. Trimming removed 1 base from V and 3 bases from J, with 12 bases in between. This CDR3 is built from 15 residues. Germline CDR1 and CDR2: SGHTA and FQGNSA. The CDR3 nucleotides read TGTGCCAGCAGCTTAGAGGCAAGAAGGGACACTGAAGCTTTCTTT. Its translation is CASSLEARRDTEAFF.

The chain couples TRBV4-2 to TRBJ2-3; D call uncertain. This CDR3 spans 14 amino acids. Trimming took off 1 base at V and 3 bases at J, with 8 bases between the two ends. CDR1 is LGHNA, CDR2 YNFKEQ, per germline. Written as DNA, the CDR3 is TGTGCCAGCAGCCAAGGGGTGGAAACAGATACGCAGTATTTT. Translating it yields CASSQGVETDTQYF.